This passage covers 30 T cell receptor beta chains from one sample sequenced in a study of cytomegalovirus exposure and HLA in healthy donors listed by TCRdb under 2017. Library construction relied on the immunoSEQ multiplex PCR assay. For the multiplex PCR, a mixture combining 60 forward primers for TCR Vbeta segments and 13 reverse primers for TCR Jbeta segments was used. The table was pulled from immuneACCESS by TCRdb, which kept in-frame rearrangements only. Such tables lose some clones; where checked, under half of the loss comes from unresolved V genes, and the rest has no known cause. The sample table records around 100,000 clones; roughly 80% of these occur just once. The ten largest clonotypes hold roughly 1.8% of the sample. The sequencing input was PBMCs. The receptors stem from a woman aged 40 to 50 in good health and CMV-seronegative.

This chain connects TRBV13 to TRBJ2-5, with D perhaps matching TRBD1 (5 bases). CDR3 length equals 17 residues. V was shortened by 3 bases and J by 2 bases, with 19 bases between the two germline ends. Germline CDR1 is PRHDT and CDR2 is FYEKMQ (reference sequence). The DNA for the CDR3 is TGTGCCAGCAGCTTGGGGTGGGTAGGGGCCCTACAAGAGACCCAGTACTTC. This gives the protein CASSLGWVGALQETQYF.

The chain links TRBV7-2 to TRBJ2-2; a possible D gene is TRBD1 (6 bases). CDR3 length: 16 residues. V lost 5 bases and J 0 bases, leaving 13 bases between the germline ends. Germline-derived CDR1 and CDR2 are SGHTA and FQGNSA. The CDR3 sequence: CASSPQGPTNTGELFF. DNA of the CDR3: TGTGCCAGCAGCCCACAGGGCCCAACGAACACCGGGGAGCTGTTTTTT.

This clone was seen a handful of times. The chain employs TRBV18 and TRBJ2-5, with D perhaps matching TRBD1 (5 bases). Germline V CDR1 and CDR2: KGHSH, LQKENI. CDR3 length equals 15 residues. V was pared by 6 bases and J by 2 bases, with 16 bases between. In DNA form, the CDR3 reads TGTGCCAGCTCCCAGATGGGGCAGACGCAAGAGACCCAGTACTTC. Its translation is CASSQMGQTQETQYF.

The chain couples TRBV18 to TRBJ2-5, with 10 bases lining up with TRBD2. Per the germline V gene, CDR1 is KGHSH and CDR2 is LQKENI. V trimming: 3 bases; J trimming: 9 bases; junction bases outside the gene matches: 10. The CDR3 has 15 amino acids. CDR3 in amino acids: CASSPTSGSLRAQYF. In nucleotides, the CDR3 is TGTGCCAGCTCACCGACTAGCGGGTCCCTCAGGGCCCAGTACTTC.

This clone was counted only a few times. The CDR3 nucleotides are TGTGCCAGTGGTGCACAGACAGATTACAATGAGCAGTTCTTC. It translates to CASGAQTDYNEQFF. J is TRBJ2-1 and V is TRBV19; perhaps TRBD1 as D (5 bases). Trimming cost V 8 bases and J 4 bases, with 15 bases left between them. The germline gives CDR1 LNHDA, CDR2 SQIVND (reference sequence). CDR3 length: 14 residues.

The J gene is TRBJ2-1, the V gene TRBV9; 7 positions agree with TRBD1. V was pared by 4 bases and J by 3 bases, with 7 bases of the junction left unmatched. Germline V gene data show CDR1 as SGDLS and CDR2 as YYNGEE. The CDR3 is 15 amino acids. The CDR3 nucleotides read TGTGCCAGCAGCCTACAGGGGAATTACTACAATGAGCAGTTCTTC. Translating gives CASSLQGNYYNEQFF.

This clone was seen a few times. This chain uses TRBV28 with TRBJ1-2; no firm D call. V was cut by 2 bases and J by 4 bases, with 8 bases left in between. The germline gives CDR1 MDHEN, CDR2 SYDVKM. The CDR3 runs to 13 residues. In DNA form, the CDR3 reads TGTGCCAGCAGTTTAAGCCCGATCTATGGCTACACCTTC. As protein: CASSLSPIYGYTF.

The gene calls are TRBV28 and TRBJ1-2; weak D call: TRBD1 (5 bases). From germline, CDR1 is MDHEN and CDR2 SYDVKM. V lost 5 bases and J 4 bases, leaving 8 bases between the germline ends. The CDR3 runs 12 residues. The CDR3 here is CASSPQGYGYTF. DNA of the CDR3: TGTGCCAGCAGTCCCCAGGGCTATGGCTACACCTTC.

The chain links TRBV5-4 to TRBJ2-5; 14 bases fit TRBD2. CDR3 size: 17 residues. CDR1 SGHNT and CDR2 YYREEE come from the germline V gene (reference sequence). V was pared by 0 bases and J by 5 bases, with 6 bases of the junction left unmatched. This chain's CDR3 is CASSLGLAGGPEETQYF. CDR3 nucleotide sequence: TGTGCCAGCAGCTTGGGACTAGCGGGAGGGCCAGAGGAGACCCAGTACTTC.

The V and J genes are TRBV9 and TRBJ2-3, with 8 bases aligning to TRBD2. Germline-derived CDR1 and CDR2 are SGDLS and YYNGEE. The trim removed 0 bases at V and 3 bases at J, leaving 9 bases unmatched. The CDR3 has 17 residues. CDR3 nucleotides: TGTGCCAGCAGCGTAGACCCTAGCCGGGAGGGGACAGATACGCAGTATTTT. Protein product: CASSVDPSREGTDTQYF.

This clone has a handful of counts. J is TRBJ2-3 and V is TRBV19, with 9 bases identical to TRBD1. The V gene end was trimmed by 8 bases and the J gene end by 4 bases; junction bases not matched to a gene: 7. CDR3 length: 14 residues. Per the germline V gene, CDR1 is LNHDA and CDR2 is SQIVND (reference sequence). CDR3 amino acids: CASGTGRDADTQYF. The CDR3 region has the DNA TGTGCCAGTGGGACAGGGCGAGATGCAGATACGCAGTATTTT.

This clone was observed once. The J gene is TRBJ2-1, the V gene TRBV27; TRBD2 matches 10 bases. Germline CDR1 MNHEY, CDR2 SMNVEV (reference sequence). This CDR3 region has 14 residues. J was trimmed by 5 bases and V by 8 bases; bases with no gene match: 6. The CDR3 nucleotides read TGTGCCAGCTCGAGGCTAGCGGGGGACAATGAGCAGTTCTTC. Translating it yields CASSRLAGDNEQFF.

Concerning this clone: The same CDR3 arises from other DNA sequences in this sample as well. The chain uses TRBV9 and TRBJ2-1; TRBD2 matches at 10 bases. After removal of 3 bases from V and 10 bases from J, the junction contained 13 bases not matched to a gene. The CDR3 contains 16 residues. Germline assignment: CDR1 SGDLS and CDR2 YYNGEE. CDR3 region: CASSARGAGGPNEQFF. The CDR3 coding sequence is TGTGCCAGCAGCGCCCGAGGAGCGGGAGGGCCTAACGAGCAGTTCTTC. Based on the CDR3 plus reference TRBV9 and TRBJ2-1, the full variable domain is DSGVTQTPKHLITATGQRVTLRCSPRSGDLSVYWYQQSLDQGLQFLIQYYNGEERAKGNILERFSAQQFPDLHSELNLSSLELGDSALYFCASSARGAGGPNEQFFGPGTRLTVL.

The chain is built from TRBV2 and TRBJ1-5; 7 bases align to TRBD1. The V segment lost 2 bases and the J segment 3 bases; nucleotides outside the gene matches: 4. Germline V gene data show CDR1 as SNHLY and CDR2 as FYNNEI. The CDR3 contains 15 residues. CDR3 DNA: TGTGCCAGCAGTGAAAGACAGGGCTACAATCAGCCCCAGCATTTT. Protein product: CASSERQGYNQPQHF.

The chain carries TRBV11-3 and TRBJ2-1, with D tentatively TRBD1 (5 bases). CDR3 length: 13 amino acids. The V end lost 0 bases, the J end lost 9 bases, and 9 bases lay between the germline ends. Germline V gives CDR1 SGHNT, CDR2 YENEEA. The CDR3 here is CASSLEGVGEQFF. The CDR3, as DNA: TGTGCCAGCAGCTTAGAAGGGGTCGGTGAGCAGTTCTTC. The full variable domain, with the rest looked up from reference TRBV11-3 and TRBJ2-1, is EAGVVQSPRYKIIEKKQPVAFWCNPISGHNTLYWYLQNLGQGPELLIRYENEEAVDDSQLPKDRFSAERLKGVDSTLKIQPAELGDSAVYLCASSLEGVGEQFFGPGTRLTVL.

The chain has TRBV10-3 and TRBJ2-1; D is possibly TRBD1 (6 bases). V was cut by 3 bases and J by 4 bases, with 13 bases left in between. Germline loops: CDR1 ENHRY, CDR2 SYGVKD. The CDR3 has 15 residues. The CDR3 region has the DNA TGTGCCATCAGTGACGCTAGCCAGGGGTACAATGAGCAGTTCTTC. Amino acids: CAISDASQGYNEQFF.

V usage is TRBV10-1 and J usage is TRBJ2-7; D perhaps matches TRBD2 (5 bases). CDR3 length equals 14 residues. Trimming stripped 5 bases from V and 6 bases from J, with 17 bases between. The germline gives CDR1 WNHNN, CDR2 SYGVQD (reference sequence). The CDR3 protein is CASSFVGAMGEQYF. The CDR3 DNA follows: TGCGCCAGCAGTTTCGTGGGAGCTATGGGCGAGCAGTACTTC.

J is TRBJ2-1 and V is TRBV19; the match to TRBD2 covers 8 bases. This CDR3 comprises 16 residues. J was trimmed by 4 bases and V by 0 bases; bases with no gene match: 5. Germline V gives CDR1 LNHDA, CDR2 SQIVND (reference sequence). CDR3 residues: CASSIEPLAGYNEQFF. The CDR3 DNA reads as TGTGCCAGTAGTATAGAACCCCTAGCGGGTTACAATGAGCAGTTCTTC.

This chain links TRBV10-3 with TRBJ1-2, with D possibly matching TRBD1 (5 bases). Germline values: CDR1 ENHRY, CDR2 SYGVKD. With 6 bases removed from V and 4 bases from J, the gap between germline ends came to 21 bases. The CDR3 has 16 residues. The CDR3 sequence is CAISGTSGRRSYGYTF. CDR3 nucleotide sequence: TGTGCCATCAGCGGCACCTCAGGGAGGCGCAGCTATGGCTACACCTTC.

The DNA of the CDR3 is TGTGGGACTAGCGGGAGTCCTAACAATGAGCAGTTCTTC. Residues: CGTSGSPNNEQFF. The chain combines TRBV5-6 with TRBJ2-1; 13 bases fit TRBD2. The CDR3 contains 13 residues. Germline lookup yields CDR1 SGHDT and CDR2 YYEEEE.

This rearrangement joins TRBV6-1 to TRBJ2-7; 9 bases are shared with TRBD1. The ends lost 6 bases at V and 9 bases at J; junction bases unmatched: 9. The germline V gene encodes CDR1 MNHNS and CDR2 SASEGT. This CDR3 contains 13 residues. CDR3 sequence reads: CASRDRGKEGQYF. The DNA of the CDR3 is TGTGCCAGCAGAGACAGGGGGAAGGAGGGGCAGTACTTC.

This rearrangement joins TRBV25-1 to TRBJ1-1, with D unclear. There are 13 residues in the CDR3. Germline CDR1 reads MGHDK; CDR2 reads SYGVNS. Trimming shortened V by 7 bases and J by 1 base, and 10 bases separated the two germline ends. CDR3 region: CASILTGNTEAFF. The CDR3 DNA reads as TGTGCCAGCATTTTGACGGGGAACACTGAAGCTTTCTTT.

In DNA form, the CDR3 reads TGTGCCAGCAGTGGACAGCGATATGGCTACACCTTC. The encoded protein is CASSGQRYGYTF. The chain has TRBV6-1 and TRBJ1-2, with D tentatively TRBD1 (5 bases). CDR1 and CDR2 from the germline V gene are MNHNS and SASEGT. The CDR3 totals 12 residues. Deletions cut 4 bases from V and 5 bases from J, with 8 bases between.

This sequence joins TRBV7-9 and TRBJ2-1; 8 bases are a match to TRBD2. CDR3 length: 16 residues. Germline-derived CDR1 and CDR2 are SEHNR and FQNEAQ (reference sequence). The junction had 8 bases not matched to a gene; V was cut back by 0 bases and J by 7 bases. As DNA, the CDR3 is TGTGCCAGCAGCTTAGCGGGACTAGAGGCGGGTAATGAGCAGTTCTTC. Translation: CASSLAGLEAGNEQFF.

V is TRBV19 and J is TRBJ1-5; D unresolved. The V gene lost 6 bases and the J gene lost 1 base, with 16 bases spanning the gap. CDR1 LNHDA and CDR2 SQIVND come from the germline V gene (reference sequence). This CDR3 comprises 16 residues. For the CDR3, the DNA is TGTGCCAGTAGCCCTCTGGACGGGATAAGCAATCAGCCCCAGCATTTT. This translates into CASSPLDGISNQPQHF.

CDR3 nucleotide sequence: TGTGCCAGCAGTTTACAGGTGGCCGCCTACGAGCAGTACTTC. As protein: CASSLQVAAYEQYF. V gene TRBV27 combines with J gene TRBJ2-7, with D unclear. The V end was cut by 2 bases, the J end by 2 bases, with 10 bases between. The CDR3 covers 14 residues. Germline V lookup: CDR1 MNHEY, CDR2 SMNVEV (reference sequence).

This chain joins TRBV2 and TRBJ1-1, with D perhaps TRBD1 (6 bases). Deletions cut 6 bases from V and 1 base from J, with 15 bases between. Germline CDR1 SNHLY, CDR2 FYNNEI. The CDR3 has 15 amino acids. CDR3 DNA sequence: TGTGCCAGCAGGTTAGCGGGGGCGGAGAACACTGAAGCTTTCTTT. Encoded protein: CASRLAGAENTEAFF.

This rearrangement joins TRBV4-3 to TRBJ1-2; a weak D match, TRBD1 (5 bases). This CDR3 comprises 16 residues. The V gene's germline CDR1 is LGHNA and CDR2 YSLEER. With 3 bases removed from V and 7 bases from J, the gap between germline ends came to 21 bases. CDR3 DNA: TGCGCCAGCAGCCAGACGGGGTTTGGTCAGGGAGGTGGCTACACCTTC. It specifies CASSQTGFGQGGGYTF.

The chain joins TRBV28 to TRBJ2-7, with 8 bases matching TRBD2. Germline CDR1 and CDR2: MDHEN and SYDVKM. J gave up 3 bases and V 6 bases, and 7 bases lay outside the gene matches. This CDR3 has 14 residues. The CDR3 protein is CASSRGGFVYEQYF. The CDR3 nucleotides are TGTGCCAGCAGCCGGGGGGGCTTTGTCTACGAGCAGTACTTC.

V usage is TRBV27 and J usage is TRBJ2-5; perhaps TRBD2 as D (6 bases). There are 14 residues in the CDR3. CDR1 is MNHEY and CDR2 is SMNVEV in the germline V gene (reference sequence). V gave up 3 bases and J gave up 5 bases, with 13 bases separating them. The DNA for the CDR3 is TGTGCCAGCAGTTTCGTAGGGGAGGATGAGACCCAGTACTTC. Translating it yields CASSFVGEDETQYF.